This TCR beta chain emerged from a study of CD8 T cells in Susac syndrome. Study overall: The Susac syndrome patients were therapy-naive, on corticosteroids, or on intravenous immunoglobulin alone at blood draw. Study conclusions and caveats: In Susac syndrome, CD4+ T cell repertoires lacked any clonal expansion.

With respect to this clonotype: The antigen remains unidentified.

Random hexamers were used to reverse transcribe 0.5 to 1 ug of RNA. A multiplex approach, immunoSEQ multiplex PCR, amplified TCR beta CDR3 across 54 Vbeta and 13 Jbeta. TCRdb used MiXCR to reprocess the immunoSEQ multiplex PCR reads, holding one entry per CDR3 protein. The repertoire holds 200,000 to 300,000 distinct CDR3 sequences, with 90% to 97% as singletons. The V and J ends lost 0 bases and 4 bases, in that order; junction bases with no gene match: 10. This CDR3 is built from 17 residues. Germline assignment: CDR1 SGHRS and CDR2 YFSETQ. The Susac syndrome patients fit the recently defined diagnostic criteria for definite or probable disease.

Sequenced material: CD4+ T cells from PBMCs. The sequence came from a human donor with Susac syndrome. The chain combines TRBV5-1 with TRBJ2-1, with TRBD2 matching 7 bases. CDR3 DNA: TGCGCCAGCAGCTTGGGGGAGGGTGACAGATCTTACAATGAGCAGTTCTTC. It translates to CASSLGEGDRSYNEQFF.